The clone carrying this TCR beta chain is a singleton in its sample. The antigen remains undetermined. Germline DNA was also extracted, with blood RNA taken from unsorted whole blood. Before the surgical procedure, four milliliters of peripheral blood were collected. This specimen comes from a study of tumor-infiltrating lymphocytes in primary liver carcinoma. General study findings and limits: It was in tumors, not blood, that the top-250-clone fraction was significantly higher (p = 0.039). Researchers found tumor-adjacent and tumor-blood pairs overlapped less than tumor region pairs. Samples were bulk unsorted, so CD4+ and CD8+ repertoires were not compared.

Germline-derived CDR1 and CDR2 are SGHAT and FQNNGV. This CDR3 contains 14 residues. Losses at the gene ends were 5 bases for V and 14 bases for J; bases not matched to a gene: 16. The template, approximately 500 ng total RNA, yielded TCR beta cDNA made with a constant-region primer. Construction of TCR beta libraries relied on three successive nested multiplex PCR rounds employing slightly modified ARM-PCR. A C-beta reverse primer was combined with TRBV1-TRBV30 forward primers in the first two PCR rounds, and each round had around 11 cycles. A single record per CDR3 protein comes from TCRdb applying MiXCR to the multiplex PCR reads. The sample has some 190,000 distinct CDR3 sequences; over 50% are singletons.

The TCR originated in a man in his forties with primary liver carcinoma and hepatitis B virus infection. The chain is built from TRBV11-2 and TRBJ1-1; 8 bases align to TRBD1. The material sequenced was peripheral blood. The CDR3 here is CASSLDRVITDAFF. The CDR3 bases are TGTGCCAGCAGCCTGGACAGGGTTATCACTGATGCGTTCTTT.